This T cell receptor (beta chain) was documented in a study of OX40 agonist ivuxolimab in advanced cancers. The CDR3 loop spans 18 amino acids. V lost 4 bases, J lost 2 bases, and 15 bases stayed unmatched. The germline V gene has CDR1 SGHDN and CDR2 FVKESK. Profiled with immunoSEQ multiplex PCR; TCRdb holds only in-frame clones, not every one. Of 30,000 to 40,000 clones listed, more than 60% are singletons. Sample: CD4+ or CD8+ T cells sorted from blood, taken in a trial of the OX40 agonist ivuxolimab. The origin of this receptor is an adult with an advanced solid tumor such as melanoma, head and neck, liver or kidney cancer. The chain employs TRBV14 and TRBJ2-7; TRBD1 matches at 9 bases. The CDR3 nucleotides are TGTGCCAGCAGCCGAGAGGGACAGGGACCGATGAATGCCTACGAGCAGTACTTC. This translates into CASSREGQGPMNAYEQYF.